This T cell receptor beta chain stems from a study of tumor-infiltrating lymphocytes in localized non-small cell lung cancer. General study findings and limits: No T-cell fraction difference was seen between IM1 and IM2 tumors.

Data came from immunoSEQ multiplex PCR; TCRdb stores just in-frame clones and leaves some out. The data hold about 12,000 clones, with approximately 90% observed a single time. About this clone itself: Antigen unknown.

V trimming: 7 bases; J trimming: 5 bases; junction bases outside the gene matches: 9. The CDR3 is 14 residues long. CDR1 is MDHEN, CDR2 SYDVKM, per germline. What was sequenced was lung tumor tissue. V is TRBV28 and J is TRBJ1-1, with 8 positions matching TRBD1. The receptor comes from a human donor with non-small cell lung cancer. The CDR3 sequence: CASNVQGARTEAFF. CDR3 nucleotides: TGTGCCAGCAACGTTCAGGGGGCACGGACTGAAGCTTTCTTT.